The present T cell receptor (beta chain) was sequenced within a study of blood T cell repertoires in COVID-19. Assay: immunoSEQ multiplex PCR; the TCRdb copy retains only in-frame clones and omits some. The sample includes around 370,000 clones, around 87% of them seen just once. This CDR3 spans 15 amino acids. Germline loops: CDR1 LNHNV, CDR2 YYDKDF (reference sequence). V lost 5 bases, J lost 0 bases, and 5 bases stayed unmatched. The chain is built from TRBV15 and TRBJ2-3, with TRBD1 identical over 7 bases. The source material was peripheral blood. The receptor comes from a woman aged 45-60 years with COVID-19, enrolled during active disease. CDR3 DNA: TGTGCCACCAGCTCCCGGGACAGTAGCACAGATACGCAGTATTTT. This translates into CATSSRDSSTDTQYF.